This T cell receptor (beta chain) was documented in a study of T-cell memory formation after mild COVID-19. Turning to the study itself: Across donors, TCR clusters were largely donor specific. Study-wide results and caveats: While clones contracting from day 15 to 85 were balanced between CD4 and CD8, later expanders leaned CD4+.

V was shortened by 8 bases and J by 2 bases, with 13 bases between the two germline ends. This CDR3 is 13 amino acids long. The germline V gene has CDR1 SEHNR and CDR2 FQNEAQ (reference sequence). A remark on this clonotype: Its antigen is unidentified.

TCRalpha and TCRbeta libraries used 5'RACE with constant-segment primers and UMIs. TCRdb recomputed calls from the 5' RACE reads with MiXCR, one row per CDR3 protein. The sample yields approximately 440,000 distinct CDR3 sequences, around 18% seen once. The V gene is TRBV7-9, the J gene TRBJ2-7; TRBD2 might be the D (7 bases). Sequencing used PBMCs or a T cell subset sorted from them (not recorded which). This clonotype originated in an adult woman who had mild COVID-19 (a few samples of this study predate the infection). Cell type and time point are not known. The CDR3 DNA reads as TGTGCCAGCCTGGGGGGGGCCACCTACGAGCAGTACTTC. This sequence encodes CASLGGATYEQYF.